This TCR beta chain was captured by sequencing in a study of blood T cell repertoires in COVID-19. Turning to the study itself: Italy, Spain and the United States were the sources of the convalescent and acute COVID-19 samples.

V was pared by 4 bases and J by 3 bases, with 3 bases of the junction left unmatched. The CDR3 has 13 amino acids. Germline V gene sequence: CDR1 SQVTM, CDR2 ANQGSEA. Clones were sequenced by immunoSEQ multiplex PCR, and TCRdb holds only the in-frame ones, with some missing. The data show around 140,000 clones, roughly 80% seen once. Sequencing used peripheral blood. The receptor's source is a woman of 80 years or more with acute or convalescent COVID-19. The chain recombines TRBV29-1 with TRBJ2-3; 8 positions agree with TRBD1. The CDR3 is CSVGTGMTDTQYF. The CDR3, as DNA: TGCAGCGTTGGGACAGGGATGACAGATACGCAGTATTTT.